Detailed here is one TCR beta chain. Its antigen is unidentified. V lost 5 bases to trimming and J lost 4 bases; unmatched junction nucleotides: 13. Germline lookup yields CDR1 MDHEN and CDR2 SYDVKM. This CDR3 has 16 residues. The data were taken from a study of human T cells and chemical hapten exposure. Overall study context: Chiefly female patients presented with alopecia areata, totalis or universalis. General study findings and limits: With patch test score, the counts of PT1 expanded TCRs showed a positive correlation. With regard to DPC sensitization, TCRs above 1 in 1000 frequency did not change.

MiXCR was run by TCRdb on the RACE reads, yielding one entry per CDR3 protein. Of fewer than 200,000 distinct CDR3 sequences listed, 25% to 35% were seen once; the top ten hold roughly 3%. Documented time point: pre-sensitization, week 0. The treatment was: therapeutic diphenylcyclopropenone sensitization with weekly scalp DPC. Each patch test followed a blood draw. The genes are TRBV28 and TRBJ1-1; 7 nucleotides line up with TRBD1. This receptor was obtained from a woman aged 30 to 39 with alopecia areata. Some clones in this sample may be carry-over from other donors' samples. This sample comprised whole blood, obtained in connection with sensitization to the hapten diphenylcyclopropenone (DPC). The CDR3 sequence is CASSPRLGQGGTEAFF. The CDR3, as DNA: TGTGCCAGCAGTCCCCGCCTGGGGCAGGGGGGCACTGAAGCTTTCTTT.